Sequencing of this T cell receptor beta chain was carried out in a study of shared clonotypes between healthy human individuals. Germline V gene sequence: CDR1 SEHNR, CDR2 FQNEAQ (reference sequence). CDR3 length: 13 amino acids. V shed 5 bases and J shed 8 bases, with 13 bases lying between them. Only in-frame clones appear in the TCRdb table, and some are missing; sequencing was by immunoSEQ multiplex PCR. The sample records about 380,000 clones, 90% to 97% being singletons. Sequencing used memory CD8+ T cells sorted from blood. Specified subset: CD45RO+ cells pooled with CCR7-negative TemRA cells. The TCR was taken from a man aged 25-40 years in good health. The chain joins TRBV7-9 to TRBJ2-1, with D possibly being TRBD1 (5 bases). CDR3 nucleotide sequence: TGTGCCAGCAGCCCCCCACTGGGGCATGAGCAGTTCTTC. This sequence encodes CASSPPLGHEQFF.